This paragraph reports one T cell receptor beta chain. This sample is drawn from a study of blood T cell repertoires in COVID-19. Background on the study: COVID-19 samples collected from the United States, Italy and Spain covered acute and convalescent phases.

CDR1 SEHNR and CDR2 FQNEAQ come from the germline V gene (reference sequence). Losses at the gene ends were 2 bases for V and 8 bases for J; bases not matched to a gene: 13. This CDR3 is built from 16 residues. Repertoires were generated with immunoSEQ multiplex PCR, while TCRdb's copy carries only in-frame clones and drops some. The sample has about 260,000 clones, around 89% seen once. Across about two dozen US areas, participants ranged in age from about 18 to 100 years. The specimen was PBMCs or T cells enriched from blood (not recorded which). The chain joins TRBV7-9 to TRBJ1-2; TRBD1 matches at 8 bases. The receptor's source is a man aged 50-60 years who had been exposed to COVID-19. The CDR3 is CASSLPPGRGPVGYTF. The CDR3 nucleotides read TGTGCCAGCAGCTTACCCCCGGGCAGGGGGCCTGTAGGCTACACCTTC.